Below, 20 T cell receptor beta chains from the same sample are listed, as sequenced in a study of immune heterogeneity within non-small cell lung tumors. Bulk tumor gDNA, 600 ng per sample, served as the TCR template. Multiple widely separated biopsies were taken from each primary tumor at surgery. These patients got curative surgery after being newly diagnosed with untreated non-small cell lung cancer. TCR beta CDR3 was amplified by multiplex PCR using 32 V and 13 J primers. TCRdb processed the multiplex PCR reads anew with MiXCR; each CDR3 protein has one entry. The repertoire has 2,500 to 3,500 distinct CDR3 sequences, around 40% of them found once; the top ten carry around 52%. The sequenced sample was lung tumor tissue. Every receptor here comes from a man in his fifties or sixties with non-small cell lung cancer.

By frequency in the sample, this clonotype is medium-sized. This sequence joins TRBV6-1 and TRBJ1-2, with 8 bases aligning to TRBD1. Trimming removed 6 bases from V and 0 bases from J; junction bases left unmatched: 3. CDR1 MNHNS and CDR2 SASEGT come from the germline V gene. The CDR3 is 14 amino acids. CDR3 residues: CASSRQGTNYGYTF. In DNA, the CDR3 is TGTGCCAGCAGCCGACAGGGGACTAACTATGGCTACACCTTC.

V usage is TRBV6-9 and J usage is TRBJ2-7; perhaps TRBD2 as D (5 bases). Trimming removed 3 bases from V and 3 bases from J, with 21 bases in between. The CDR3 runs 17 residues. CDR1 is MNHGY, CDR2 SVAAGI, per germline. Here the CDR3 reads CASSYSNRLAGIYEQYF. The CDR3 DNA reads as TGTGCCAGCAGTTACTCGAATAGGCTAGCTGGAATCTACGAGCAGTACTTC.

Judged by abundance, this clonotype is large (0.1 to 1%). V gene TRBV20-1 combines with J gene TRBJ1-3; D remains unclear. Per the germline V gene, CDR1 is DFQATT and CDR2 is SNEGSKA (reference sequence). The V and J ends lost 3 bases and 0 bases respectively, with 9 bases between them. This CDR3 contains 14 residues. CDR3 bases: TGCAGTGCTAGGAAGATGGACTCTGGAAACACCATATATTTT. This gives the protein CSARKMDSGNTIYF.

By share, this clonotype counts as medium-sized. This chain links TRBV3-1 with TRBJ1-1; 7 nucleotides match TRBD1. Looked up from germline, CDR1 is LGHDT and CDR2 is YNNKEL (reference sequence). The CDR3 extends over 15 amino acids. The V gene end was trimmed by 3 bases and the J gene end by 1 base; junction bases not matched to a gene: 5. The CDR3 sequence: CASSQGRQGNTEAFF. In nucleotides, the CDR3 is TGTGCCAGCAGCCAGGGGAGACAGGGGAACACTGAAGCTTTCTTT.

This clonotype is labeled as medium-sized (0.01 to 0.1%). This chain joins TRBV10-3 and TRBJ2-1; 8 bases align to TRBD2. The junction had 2 bases not matched to a gene; V was cut back by 0 bases and J by 4 bases. Germline V gives CDR1 ENHRY, CDR2 SYGVKD. The CDR3 has 15 amino acids. The CDR3 DNA reads as TGTGCCATCAGTGAGTCGGCTAGCGGGTACAATGAGCAGTTCTTC. It yields the protein CAISESASGYNEQFF.

Ten or more counts support this clonotype. The chain combines TRBV3-1 with TRBJ2-1; 10 bases match TRBD2. This CDR3 spans 16 amino acids. V dropped 4 bases and J dropped 9; count of bases not matched to a gene: 12. CDR1 is LGHDT and CDR2 is YNNKEL in the germline V gene (reference sequence). CDR3 nucleotide sequence: TGTGCCAGCAGCCCCAAAAGCGGGAGGGCCGATGGTGAGCAGTTCTTC. This codes for CASSPKSGRADGEQFF.

By share, this clonotype ranks as medium-sized (0.01 to 0.1%). The rearrangement joins TRBV6-1 to TRBJ1-2, with unresolved D. The germline CDR1 and CDR2 sequences are MNHNS and SASEGT. The V gene lost 6 bases and the J gene lost 3 bases, with 11 bases spanning the gap. The length of the CDR3 is 13 residues. CDR3 protein: CASRQTYYYGYTF. For the CDR3, the DNA is TGTGCCAGCAGACAAACATATTACTATGGCTACACCTTC.

This clonotype is medium-sized (0.01 to 0.1%) by share. The rearrangement joins TRBV19 to TRBJ1-4; D remains ambiguous. The CDR3 length is 14 residues. CDR1 is LNHDA, CDR2 SQIVND, per germline (reference sequence). V was pared by 6 bases and J by 0 bases, with 8 bases between. The CDR3 DNA reads as TGTGCCAGTAGCTTCGGTGCAACTAATGAAAAACTGTTTTTT. It yields the protein CASSFGATNEKLFF.

Judged by abundance, this clonotype is medium-sized. The chain employs TRBV18 and TRBJ2-3; D not resolved. The CDR3 is 13 amino acids. Germline loops: CDR1 KGHSH, CDR2 LQKENI. V was clipped by 2 bases and J by 5 bases, with 8 bases between them. In nucleotides, the CDR3 is TGTGCCAGCTCACCAAACCCGGAAGATACGCAGTATTTT. Protein sequence: CASSPNPEDTQYF.

Comment on this clonotype: This sequence may be a read error, since a much larger clone differs from it by one base. The rearrangement joins TRBV11-3 to TRBJ2-1; no definite D call. Germline lookup yields CDR1 SGHNT and CDR2 YENEEA. The CDR3 is made up of 15 amino acids. V lost 6 bases to trimming and J lost 9 bases, with 21 bases between them. The CDR3 nucleotides are TGTGCCAGCAGACACGAATCCCTAGAATCCCCTGAGCAGTTCTTC. The encoded protein is CASRHESLESPEQFF.

The J gene is TRBJ1-1, the V gene TRBV7-2; D may be TRBD1 (6 bases). V was clipped by 5 bases and J by 5 bases, with 18 bases between them. The CDR3 consists of 15 residues. Per the germline V gene, CDR1 is SGHTA and CDR2 is FQGNSA. CDR3 bases: TGTGCCAGCAGCCCACCTAGGGGGATGGGGACTGAAGCTTTCTTT. Translation gives CASSPPRGMGTEAFF.

This clonotype was recorded a few times. The rearrangement uses TRBV29-1 and TRBJ2-1; D is uncertain. V was pared by 7 bases and J by 3 bases, with 16 bases between. This CDR3 contains 14 residues. Germline V gene sequence: CDR1 SQVTM, CDR2 ANQGSEA. CDR3 amino acids: CSAPSARLYNEQFF. As DNA, the CDR3 is TGCAGCGCCCCATCGGCGCGACTCTACAATGAGCAGTTCTTC.

The chain employs TRBV6-1 and TRBJ1-5; possibly TRBD1 for D (6 bases). The germline gives CDR1 MNHNS, CDR2 SASEGT. V shed 7 bases and J shed 4 bases, with 14 bases lying between them. The CDR3 covers 14 residues. The CDR3 spells CASTLQGPNQPQHF. Written as DNA, the CDR3 is TGTGCCAGCACCCTGCAGGGGCCAAATCAGCCCCAGCATTTT.

For the CDR3, the DNA is TGTGCCAGCGGAGGGGACGGCGTGTACTTC. This gives the protein CASGGDGVYF. This chain connects TRBV25-1 to TRBJ2-5, with D maybe TRBD2 (6 bases). The V end lost 8 bases, the J end lost 13 bases, and 14 bases lay between the germline ends. Germline V lookup: CDR1 MGHDK, CDR2 SYGVNS. This CDR3 contains 10 residues.

This clonotype counts as medium-sized. J is TRBJ1-1 and V is TRBV20-1; 10 positions agree with TRBD1. This CDR3 comprises 12 residues. J was trimmed by 8 bases and V by 7 bases; bases with no gene match: 7. Per germline, CDR1 DFQATT and CDR2 SNEGSKA (reference sequence). The CDR3 coding sequence is TGCAGTGTTGACAGGGGGCGAGGCGAAGCTTTCTTT. It specifies CSVDRGRGEAFF.

By frequency in the sample, this clonotype is medium-sized (0.01 to 0.1%). The chain is built from TRBV7-9 and TRBJ1-2; a weak D match, TRBD1 (5 bases). The CDR3 is made up of 14 amino acids. CDR1 and CDR2 from the germline V gene are SEHNR and FQNEAQ (reference sequence). Trimming pared 2 bases from V and 8 bases from J, leaving 15 bases between. The CDR3 coding sequence is TGTGCCAGCAGCTTAAATGGGGGGTATAACGGCTACACCTTC. Translated: CASSLNGGYNGYTF.

This clonotype counts as medium-sized. CDR3 protein: CASSTGLAGGTPYEQYV. DNA for the CDR3: TGCGCCAGCAGCACCGGACTAGCGGGAGGTACCCCCTACGAGCAGTACGTC. This rearrangement joins TRBV5-1 to TRBJ2-7, with 14 nucleotides matching TRBD2. The V segment lost 4 bases and the J segment 2 bases; nucleotides outside the gene matches: 8. The CDR3 is 17 amino acids. The V gene's germline CDR1 is SGHRS and CDR2 YFSETQ.

In its sample, this clonotype is medium-sized. This rearrangement joins TRBV5-1 to TRBJ2-3, with D hard to call. Germline V lookup: CDR1 SGHRS, CDR2 YFSETQ. Trimming cost V 5 bases and J 5 bases, with 6 bases left between them. This CDR3 spans 11 amino acids. The CDR3 bases are TGCGCCAGCAGAAACGGAGATACGCAGTATTTT. It codes for CASRNGDTQYF. The whole variable domain, remainder taken from reference TRBV5-1 and TRBJ2-3, is KAGVTQTPRYLIKTRGQQVTLSCSPISGHRSVSWYQQTPGQGLQFLFEYFSETQRNKGNFPGRFSGRQFSNSRSEMNVSTLELGDSALYLCASRNGDTQYFGPGTRLTVL.

V gene TRBV19 combines with J gene TRBJ2-7, with D perhaps TRBD1 (5 bases). V was clipped by 5 bases and J by 0 bases, with 11 bases between them. The germline V gene encodes CDR1 LNHDA and CDR2 SQIVND (reference sequence). The CDR3 is 14 amino acids. The CDR3 DNA sequence: TGTGCCAGTAGTGTAGGGGCCCTCTCCTACGAGCAGTACTTC. Translated: CASSVGALSYEQYF.

This clonotype appeared a few times. Given a much more abundant clone one base away, this may be a read error. The chain's CDR3 is CVSSVSGWRYEQYF. The CDR3, as DNA: TGTGTCAGCAGCGTAAGCGGGTGGAGATACGAGCAGTACTTC. The rearrangement joins TRBV2 to TRBJ2-7, with a tentative D call TRBD2 (6 bases). The CDR3 is made up of 14 amino acids. Germline CDR1 reads SNHLY; CDR2 reads FYNNEI.